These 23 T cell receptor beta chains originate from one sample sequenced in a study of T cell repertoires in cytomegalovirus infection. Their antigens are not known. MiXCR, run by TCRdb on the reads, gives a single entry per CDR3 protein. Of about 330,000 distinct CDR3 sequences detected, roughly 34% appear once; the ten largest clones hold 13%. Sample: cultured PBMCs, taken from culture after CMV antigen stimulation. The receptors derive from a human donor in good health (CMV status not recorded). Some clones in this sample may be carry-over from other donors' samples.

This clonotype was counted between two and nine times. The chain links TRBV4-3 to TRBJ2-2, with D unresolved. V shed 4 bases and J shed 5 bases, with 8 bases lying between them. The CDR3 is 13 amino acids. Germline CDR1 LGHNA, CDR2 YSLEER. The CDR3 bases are TGCGCCAGCAGCCCGACCTCGACCGGGGAGCTGTTTTTT. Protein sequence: CASSPTSTGELFF.

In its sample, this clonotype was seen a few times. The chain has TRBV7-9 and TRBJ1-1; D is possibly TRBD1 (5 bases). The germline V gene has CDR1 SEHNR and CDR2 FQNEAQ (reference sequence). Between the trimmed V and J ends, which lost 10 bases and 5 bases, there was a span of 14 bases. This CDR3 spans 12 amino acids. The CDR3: CATGTGDTEAFF. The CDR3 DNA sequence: TGTGCCACCGGGACGGGGGATACTGAAGCTTTCTTT.

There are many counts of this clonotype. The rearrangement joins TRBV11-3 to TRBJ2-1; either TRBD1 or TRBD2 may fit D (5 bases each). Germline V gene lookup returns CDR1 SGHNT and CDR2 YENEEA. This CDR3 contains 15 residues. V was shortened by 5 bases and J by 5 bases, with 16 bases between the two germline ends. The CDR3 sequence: CASSPMGTGHNEQFF. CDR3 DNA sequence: TGTGCCAGCAGCCCTATGGGGACCGGACACAATGAGCAGTTCTTC.

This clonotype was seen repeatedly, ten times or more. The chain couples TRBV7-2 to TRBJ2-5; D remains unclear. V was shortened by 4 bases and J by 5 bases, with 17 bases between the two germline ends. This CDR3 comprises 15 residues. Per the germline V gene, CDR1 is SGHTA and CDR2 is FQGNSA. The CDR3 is CASSSPFVARETQYF. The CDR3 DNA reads TGTGCCAGCAGCTCCCCTTTCGTGGCCCGGGAGACCCAGTACTTC.

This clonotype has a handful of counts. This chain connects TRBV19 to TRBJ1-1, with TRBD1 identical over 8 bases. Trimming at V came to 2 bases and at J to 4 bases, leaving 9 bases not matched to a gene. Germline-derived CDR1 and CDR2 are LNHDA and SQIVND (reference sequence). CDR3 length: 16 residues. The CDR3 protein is CASSIRAGGGFTEAFF. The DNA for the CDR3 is TGTGCCAGTAGTATAAGGGCAGGGGGCGGCTTCACTGAAGCTTTCTTT.

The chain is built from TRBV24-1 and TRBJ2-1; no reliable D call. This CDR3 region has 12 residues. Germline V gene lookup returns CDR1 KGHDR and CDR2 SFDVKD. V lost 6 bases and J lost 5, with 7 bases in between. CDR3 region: CATSYRNNEQFF. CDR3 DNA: TGTGCCACCAGTTACAGAAACAATGAGCAGTTCTTC.

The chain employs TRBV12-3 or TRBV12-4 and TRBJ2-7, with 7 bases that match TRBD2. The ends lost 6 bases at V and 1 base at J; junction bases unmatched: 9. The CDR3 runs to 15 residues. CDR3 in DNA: TGTGCCAGCAGCAATAGCGGGTCGATATCCTACGAGCAGTACTTC. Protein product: CASSNSGSISYEQYF.

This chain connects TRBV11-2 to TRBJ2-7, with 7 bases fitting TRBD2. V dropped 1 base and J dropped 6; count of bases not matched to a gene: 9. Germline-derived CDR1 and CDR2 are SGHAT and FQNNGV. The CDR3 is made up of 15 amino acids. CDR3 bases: TGTGCCAGCAGCTTAGCGGGAGGCGTGGTAGGCGAGCAGTACGTC. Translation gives CASSLAGGVVGEQYV.

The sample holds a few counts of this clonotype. This CDR3 is CASSLAFRGSNQPQHF. CDR3 coding DNA: TGTGCCAGCAGCTTAGCGTTTAGGGGTAGCAATCAGCCCCAGCATTTT. This chain uses TRBV7-6 with TRBJ1-5, with D perhaps matching TRBD1 (5 bases). Trimming stripped 0 bases from V and 0 bases from J, with 9 bases between. Germline V lookup: CDR1 SGHVS, CDR2 FNYEAQ. The CDR3 is 16 residues long.

CDR3: CASSVDRVHLTEAFF. In DNA form, the CDR3 reads TGTGCCAGCAGCGTGGACAGGGTCCACCTCACTGAAGCTTTCTTT. The V call is TRBV6-2 or TRBV6-3, the J call TRBJ1-1; the match to TRBD1 covers 8 bases. The CDR3 length is 15 residues. In germline, CDR1 is MNHEY, CDR2 SVGEGT. V gave up 6 bases and J gave up 4 bases; unmatched junction bases: 10.

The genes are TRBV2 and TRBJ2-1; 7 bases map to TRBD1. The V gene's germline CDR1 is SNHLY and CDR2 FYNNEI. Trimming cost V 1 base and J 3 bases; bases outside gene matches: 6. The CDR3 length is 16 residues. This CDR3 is CASSEEGRGIYNEQFF. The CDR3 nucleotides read TGTGCCAGCAGTGAAGAGGGCAGGGGGATCTACAATGAGCAGTTCTTC.

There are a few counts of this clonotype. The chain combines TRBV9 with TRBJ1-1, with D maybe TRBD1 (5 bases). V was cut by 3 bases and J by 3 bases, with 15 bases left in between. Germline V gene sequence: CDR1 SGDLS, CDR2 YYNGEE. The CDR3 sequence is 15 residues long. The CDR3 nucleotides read TGTGCCAGCAGCGGGACCAGGGACCTCCACACTGAAGCTTTCTTT. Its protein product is CASSGTRDLHTEAFF.

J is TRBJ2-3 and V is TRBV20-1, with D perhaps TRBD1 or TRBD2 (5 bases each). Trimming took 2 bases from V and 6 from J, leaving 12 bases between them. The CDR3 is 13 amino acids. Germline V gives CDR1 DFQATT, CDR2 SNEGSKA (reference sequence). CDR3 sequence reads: CSARLGVTDTQYF. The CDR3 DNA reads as TGCAGTGCTAGATTGGGGGTCACTGATACGCAGTATTTT.

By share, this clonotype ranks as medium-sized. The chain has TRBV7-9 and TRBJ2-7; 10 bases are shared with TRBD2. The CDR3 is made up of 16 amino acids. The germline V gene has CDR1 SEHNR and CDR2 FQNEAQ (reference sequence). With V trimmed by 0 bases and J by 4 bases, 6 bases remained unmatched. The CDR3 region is CASSLAPRTSGYEQYV. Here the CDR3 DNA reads TGTGCCAGCAGCTTAGCCCCACGGACTAGCGGTTACGAGCAGTACGTC.

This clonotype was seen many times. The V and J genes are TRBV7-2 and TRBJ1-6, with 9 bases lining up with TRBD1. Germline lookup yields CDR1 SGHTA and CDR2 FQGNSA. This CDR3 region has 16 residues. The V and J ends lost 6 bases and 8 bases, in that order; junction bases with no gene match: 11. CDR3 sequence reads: CASRTTMTGGDSPLHF. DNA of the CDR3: TGTGCCAGCAGGACCACTATGACAGGGGGAGATTCACCCCTCCACTTT.

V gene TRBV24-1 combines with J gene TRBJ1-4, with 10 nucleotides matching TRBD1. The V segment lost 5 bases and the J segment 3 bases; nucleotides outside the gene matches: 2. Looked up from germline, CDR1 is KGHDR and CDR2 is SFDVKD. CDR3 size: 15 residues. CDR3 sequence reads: CATSGGTGANEKLFF. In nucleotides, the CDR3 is TGTGCCACCAGTGGCGGGACAGGGGCTAATGAAAAACTGTTTTTT.

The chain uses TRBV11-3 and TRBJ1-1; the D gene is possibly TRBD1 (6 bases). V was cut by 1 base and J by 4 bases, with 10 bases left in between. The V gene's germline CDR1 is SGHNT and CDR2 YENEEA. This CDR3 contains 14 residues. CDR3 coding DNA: TGTGCCAGCAGCTTAGTTCGGGGGCCCACTGAAGCTTTCTTT. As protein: CASSLVRGPTEAFF. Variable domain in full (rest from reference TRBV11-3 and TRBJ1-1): EAGVVQSPRYKIIEKKQPVAFWCNPISGHNTLYWYLQNLGQGPELLIRYENEEAVDDSQLPKDRFSAERLKGVDSTLKIQPAELGDSAVYLCASSLVRGPTEAFFGQGTRLTVV.

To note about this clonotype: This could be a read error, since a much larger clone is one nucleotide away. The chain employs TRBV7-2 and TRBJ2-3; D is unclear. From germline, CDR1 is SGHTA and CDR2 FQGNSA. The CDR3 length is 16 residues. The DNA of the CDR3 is TGTGACAGCAGCTTGGCTTCTGGCGCCGGAACAGATACGCAGTATTTT. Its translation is CDSSLASGAGTDTQYF.

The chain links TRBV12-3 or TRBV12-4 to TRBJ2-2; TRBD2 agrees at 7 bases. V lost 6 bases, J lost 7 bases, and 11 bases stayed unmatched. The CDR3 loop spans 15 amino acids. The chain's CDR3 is CASSPGGSKYGELFF. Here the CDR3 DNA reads TGTGCCAGCAGCCCGGGGGGAAGCAAATACGGGGAGCTGTTTTTT.

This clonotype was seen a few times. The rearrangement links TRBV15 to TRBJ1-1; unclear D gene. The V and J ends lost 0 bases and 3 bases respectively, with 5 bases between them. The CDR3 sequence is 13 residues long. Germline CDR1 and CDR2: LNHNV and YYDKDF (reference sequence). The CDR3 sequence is CATSRDEDTEAFF. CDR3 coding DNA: TGTGCCACCAGCAGAGATGAGGACACTGAAGCTTTCTTT. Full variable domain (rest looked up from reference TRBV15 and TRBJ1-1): DAMVIQNPRYQVTQFGKPVTLSCSQTLNHNVMYWYQQKSSQAPKLLFHYYDKDFNNEADTPDNFQSRRPNTSFCFLDIRSPGLGDTAMYLCATSRDEDTEAFFGQGTRLTVV.

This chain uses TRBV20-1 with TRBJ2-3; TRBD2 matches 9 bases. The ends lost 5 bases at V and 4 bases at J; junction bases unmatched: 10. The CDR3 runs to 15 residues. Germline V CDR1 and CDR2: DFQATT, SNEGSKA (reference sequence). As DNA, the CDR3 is TGCAGTGCTGGCCCCCTAGCGGGACGATCAGATACGCAGTATTTT. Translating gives CSAGPLAGRSDTQYF.

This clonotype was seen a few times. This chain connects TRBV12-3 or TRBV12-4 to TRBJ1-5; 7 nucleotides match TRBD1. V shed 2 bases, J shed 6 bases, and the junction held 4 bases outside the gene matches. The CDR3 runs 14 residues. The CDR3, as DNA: TGTGCCAGCAGTTTACAGGGGACAGCTCAGCCCCAGCATTTT. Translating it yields CASSLQGTAQPQHF.

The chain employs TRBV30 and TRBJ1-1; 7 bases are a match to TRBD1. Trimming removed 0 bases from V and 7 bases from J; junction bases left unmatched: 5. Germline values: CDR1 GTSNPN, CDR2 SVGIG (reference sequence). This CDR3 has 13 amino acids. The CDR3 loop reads CAWSVVGTDEAFF. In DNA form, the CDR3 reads TGTGCCTGGAGTGTAGTTGGGACAGATGAAGCTTTCTTT.